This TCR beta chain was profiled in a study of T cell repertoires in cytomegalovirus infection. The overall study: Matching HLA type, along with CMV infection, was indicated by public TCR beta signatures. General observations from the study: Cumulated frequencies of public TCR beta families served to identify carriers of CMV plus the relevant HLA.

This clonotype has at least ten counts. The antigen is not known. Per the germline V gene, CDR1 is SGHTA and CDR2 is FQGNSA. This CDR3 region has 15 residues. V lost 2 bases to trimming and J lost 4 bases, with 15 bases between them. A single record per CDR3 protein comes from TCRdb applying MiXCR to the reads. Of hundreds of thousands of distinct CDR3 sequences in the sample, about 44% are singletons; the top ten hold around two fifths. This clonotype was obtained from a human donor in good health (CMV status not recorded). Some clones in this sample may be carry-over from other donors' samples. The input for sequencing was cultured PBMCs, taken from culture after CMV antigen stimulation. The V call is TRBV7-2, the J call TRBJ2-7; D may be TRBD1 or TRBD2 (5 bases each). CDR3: CASSLYQGRTYEQYF. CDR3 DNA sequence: TGTGCCAGCAGCTTATATCAGGGACGGACATACGAGCAGTACTTC.